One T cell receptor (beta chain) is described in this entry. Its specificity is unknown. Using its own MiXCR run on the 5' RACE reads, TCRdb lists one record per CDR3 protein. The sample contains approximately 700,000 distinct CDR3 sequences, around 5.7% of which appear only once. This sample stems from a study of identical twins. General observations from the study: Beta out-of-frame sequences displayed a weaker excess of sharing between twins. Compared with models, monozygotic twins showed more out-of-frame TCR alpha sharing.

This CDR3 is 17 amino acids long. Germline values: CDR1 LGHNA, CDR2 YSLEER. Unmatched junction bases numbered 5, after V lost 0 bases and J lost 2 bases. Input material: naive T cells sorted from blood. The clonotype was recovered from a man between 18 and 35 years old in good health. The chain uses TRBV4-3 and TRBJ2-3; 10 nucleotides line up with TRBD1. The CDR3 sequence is CASSQEDRGRPTDTQYF. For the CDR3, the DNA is TGCGCCAGCAGCCAAGAAGACAGGGGGCGTCCCACAGATACGCAGTATTTT.